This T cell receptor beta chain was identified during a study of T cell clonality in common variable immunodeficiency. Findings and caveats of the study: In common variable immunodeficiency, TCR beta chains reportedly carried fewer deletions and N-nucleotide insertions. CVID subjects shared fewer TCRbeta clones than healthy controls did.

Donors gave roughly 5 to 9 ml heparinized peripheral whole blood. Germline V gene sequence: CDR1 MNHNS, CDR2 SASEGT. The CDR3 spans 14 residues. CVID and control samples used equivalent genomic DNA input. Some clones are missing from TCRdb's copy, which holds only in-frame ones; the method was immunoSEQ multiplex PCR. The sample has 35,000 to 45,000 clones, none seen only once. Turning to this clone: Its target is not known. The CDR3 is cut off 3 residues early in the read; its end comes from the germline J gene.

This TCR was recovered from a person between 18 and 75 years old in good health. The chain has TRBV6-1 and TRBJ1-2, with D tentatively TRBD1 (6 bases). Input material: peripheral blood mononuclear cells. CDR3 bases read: TGTGCCAGCAGTGAAAGGGGGGGATACAATGAC. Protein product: CASSERGGYND. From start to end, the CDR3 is CASSERGGYNDYTF.